The T cell receptor beta chain under discussion was sequenced for a study of cytomegalovirus exposure and HLA in healthy donors. Here immunoSEQ multiplex PCR was the method, and the copy in TCRdb shows in-frame clones only, minus some. This sample has tens of thousands of clones; 94% occur once, and the top ten carry about 3.6%. Trimming left V 4 bases short and J 2 bases short, with 21 bases between. Germline-derived CDR1 and CDR2 are SEHNR and FQNEAQ (reference sequence). This CDR3 has 17 residues. Broader study findings: According to a later analysis, TCR clusters from the first cohort tended to co-occur in the approximately 130 validation repertoires.

For this clone: No antigen is known for it.

This clonotype was obtained from a woman in her late teens or twenties in good health and CMV-seropositive. The chain combines TRBV7-9 with TRBJ2-7; tentative D call: TRBD2 (5 bases). The sequencing sample was made of PBMCs. CDR3 coding DNA: TGTGCCAGCAGCTCCAGCCCCCTAGCTAGGAACACCTACGAGCAGTACTTC. Residues: CASSSSPLARNTYEQYF.